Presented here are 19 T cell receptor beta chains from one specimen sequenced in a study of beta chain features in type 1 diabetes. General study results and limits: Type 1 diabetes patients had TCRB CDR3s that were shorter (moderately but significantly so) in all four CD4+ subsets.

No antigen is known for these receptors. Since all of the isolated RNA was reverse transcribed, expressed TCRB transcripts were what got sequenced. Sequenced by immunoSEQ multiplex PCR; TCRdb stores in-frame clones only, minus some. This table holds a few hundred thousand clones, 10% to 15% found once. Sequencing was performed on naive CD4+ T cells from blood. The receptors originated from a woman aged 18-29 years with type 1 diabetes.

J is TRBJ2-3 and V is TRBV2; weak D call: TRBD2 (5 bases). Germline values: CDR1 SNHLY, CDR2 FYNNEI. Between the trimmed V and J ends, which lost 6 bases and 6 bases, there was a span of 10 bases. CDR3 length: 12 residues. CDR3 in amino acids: CASRAPGDTQYF. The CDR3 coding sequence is TGTGCCAGCAGAGCGCCGGGGGATACGCAGTATTTT.

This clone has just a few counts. CDR3 sequence (DNA): TGTGCCACCAGCAACTTAGCGGGGTCCTCCTACAATGAGCAGTTCTTC. Translated, it gives CATSNLAGSSYNEQFF. The chain carries TRBV15 and TRBJ2-1; 8 bases agree with TRBD2. The germline V gene encodes CDR1 LNHNV and CDR2 YYDKDF (reference sequence). CDR3 length equals 16 residues. The ends lost 4 bases at V and 0 bases at J; junction bases unmatched: 5.

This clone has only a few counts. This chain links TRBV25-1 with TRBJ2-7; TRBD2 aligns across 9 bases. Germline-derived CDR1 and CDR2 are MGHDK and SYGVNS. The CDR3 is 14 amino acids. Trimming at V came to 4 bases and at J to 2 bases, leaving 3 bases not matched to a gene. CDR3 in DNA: TGTGCCAGCAGTGTCGGCGGGGGGGCCTACGAGCAGTACTTC. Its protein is CASSVGGGAYEQYF.

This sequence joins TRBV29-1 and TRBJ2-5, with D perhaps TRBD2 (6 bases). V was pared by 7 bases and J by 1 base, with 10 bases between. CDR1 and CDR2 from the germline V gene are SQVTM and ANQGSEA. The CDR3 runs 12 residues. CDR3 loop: CSGGTPQETQYF. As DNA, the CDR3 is TGCAGCGGGGGGACTCCCCAAGAGACCCAGTACTTC.

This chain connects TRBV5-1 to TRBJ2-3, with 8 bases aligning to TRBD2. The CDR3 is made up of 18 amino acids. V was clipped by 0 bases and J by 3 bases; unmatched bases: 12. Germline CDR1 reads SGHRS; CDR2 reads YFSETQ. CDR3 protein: CASSLEFMRGVETDTQYF. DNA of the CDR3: TGCGCCAGCAGCTTGGAATTCATGCGGGGGGTCGAGACAGATACGCAGTATTTT.

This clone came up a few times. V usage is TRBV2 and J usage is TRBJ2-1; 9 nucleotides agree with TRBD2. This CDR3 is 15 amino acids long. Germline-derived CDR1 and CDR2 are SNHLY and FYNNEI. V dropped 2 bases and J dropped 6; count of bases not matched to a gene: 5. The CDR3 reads CASSEFASGVNEQFF. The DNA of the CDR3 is TGTGCCAGCAGTGAATTCGCTAGCGGGGTCAATGAGCAGTTCTTC.

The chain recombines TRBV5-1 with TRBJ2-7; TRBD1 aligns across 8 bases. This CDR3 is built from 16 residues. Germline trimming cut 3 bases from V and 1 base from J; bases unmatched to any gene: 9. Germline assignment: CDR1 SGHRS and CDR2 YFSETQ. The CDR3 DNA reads TGCGCCAGCAGCTCGTTCCCAGGGACAGGATCCTACGAGCAGTACTTC. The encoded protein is CASSSFPGTGSYEQYF. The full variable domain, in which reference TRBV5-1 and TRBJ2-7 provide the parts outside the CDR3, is KAGVTQTPRYLIKTRGQQVTLSCSPISGHRSVSWYQQTPGQGLQFLFEYFSETQRNKGNFPGRFSGRQFSNSRSEMNVSTLELGDSALYLCASSSFPGTGSYEQYFGPGTRLTVT.

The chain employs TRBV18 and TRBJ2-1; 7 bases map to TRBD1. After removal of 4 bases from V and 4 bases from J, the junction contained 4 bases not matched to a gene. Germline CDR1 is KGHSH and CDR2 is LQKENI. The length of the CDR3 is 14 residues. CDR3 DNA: TGTGCCAGCTCACGGGACAGACAATACAATGAGCAGTTCTTC. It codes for CASSRDRQYNEQFF.

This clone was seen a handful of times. CDR3 region: CASSHLVGQGAAGANVLTF. CDR3 bases: TGTGCCAGCAGCCACCTAGTGGGACAGGGGGCGGCTGGGGCCAACGTCCTGACTTTC. This chain uses TRBV7-6 with TRBJ2-6; the match to TRBD1 covers 12 bases. This CDR3 contains 19 residues. The V gene's germline CDR1 is SGHVS and CDR2 FNYEAQ. Germline trimming cut 5 bases from V and 2 bases from J; bases unmatched to any gene: 10.

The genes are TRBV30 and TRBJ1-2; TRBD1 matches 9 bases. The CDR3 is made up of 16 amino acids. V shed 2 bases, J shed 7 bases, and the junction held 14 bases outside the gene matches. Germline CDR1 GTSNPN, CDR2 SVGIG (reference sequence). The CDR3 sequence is CAWSQQVGTGSSGYTF. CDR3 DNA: TGTGCCTGGAGTCAACAAGTCGGGACAGGGAGCAGTGGCTACACCTTC.

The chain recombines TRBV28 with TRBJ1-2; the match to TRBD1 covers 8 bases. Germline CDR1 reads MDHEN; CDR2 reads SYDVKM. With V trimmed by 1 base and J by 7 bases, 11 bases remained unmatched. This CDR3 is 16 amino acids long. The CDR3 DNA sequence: TGTGCCAGCAGTTTATCCAGGACAGGGACCGGTGGTGGCTACACCTTC. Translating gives CASSLSRTGTGGGYTF.

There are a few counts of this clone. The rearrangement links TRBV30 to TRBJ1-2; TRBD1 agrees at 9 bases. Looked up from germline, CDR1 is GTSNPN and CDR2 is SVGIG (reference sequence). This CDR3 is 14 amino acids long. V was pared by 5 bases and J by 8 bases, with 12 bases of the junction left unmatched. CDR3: CAWAPGDRADGYTF. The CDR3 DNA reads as TGTGCCTGGGCCCCCGGGGACAGGGCAGACGGCTACACCTTC.

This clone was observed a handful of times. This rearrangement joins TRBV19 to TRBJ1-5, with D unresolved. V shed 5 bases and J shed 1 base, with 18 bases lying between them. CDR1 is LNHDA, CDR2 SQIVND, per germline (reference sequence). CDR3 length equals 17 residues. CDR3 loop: CASSPPHRLRSNQPQHF. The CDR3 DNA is TGTGCCAGTAGTCCCCCTCACCGACTACGCAGCAATCAGCCCCAGCATTTT.

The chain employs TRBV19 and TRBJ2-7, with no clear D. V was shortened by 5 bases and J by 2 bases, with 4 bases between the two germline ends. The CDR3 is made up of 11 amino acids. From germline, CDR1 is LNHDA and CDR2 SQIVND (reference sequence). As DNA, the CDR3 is TGTGCCAGTAGTTCTCCCTACGAGCAGTACTTC. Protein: CASSSPYEQYF.

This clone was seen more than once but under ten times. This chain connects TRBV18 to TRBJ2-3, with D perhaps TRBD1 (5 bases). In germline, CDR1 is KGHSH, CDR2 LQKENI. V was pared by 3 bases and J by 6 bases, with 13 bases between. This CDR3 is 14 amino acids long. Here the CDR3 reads CASSPGQAHDTQYF. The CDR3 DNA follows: TGTGCCAGCTCACCGGGGCAGGCACACGATACGCAGTATTTT.

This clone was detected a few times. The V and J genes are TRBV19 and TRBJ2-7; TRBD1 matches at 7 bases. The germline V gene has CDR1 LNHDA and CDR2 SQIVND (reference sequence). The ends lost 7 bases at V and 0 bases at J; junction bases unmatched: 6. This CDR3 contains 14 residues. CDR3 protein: CASTQTGISYEQYF. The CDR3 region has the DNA TGTGCCAGTACTCAGACAGGGATCTCCTACGAGCAGTACTTC.

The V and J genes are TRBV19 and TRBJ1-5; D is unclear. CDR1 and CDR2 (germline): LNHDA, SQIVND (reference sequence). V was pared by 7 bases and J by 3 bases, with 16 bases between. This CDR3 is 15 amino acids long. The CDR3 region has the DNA TGTGCCAGTACCACCCTGGCGGGCTTCAATCAGCCCCAGCATTTT. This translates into CASTTLAGFNQPQHF. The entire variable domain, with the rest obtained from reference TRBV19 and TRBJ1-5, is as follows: DGGITQSPKYLFRKEGQNVTLSCEQNLNHDAMYWYRQDPGQGLRLIYYSQIVNDFQKGDIAEGYSVSREKKESFPLTVTSAQKNPTAFYLCASTTLAGFNQPQHFGDGTRLSIL.

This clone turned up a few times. The CDR3 loop reads CASSRGTFAARDTQYF. CDR3 sequence (DNA): TGTGCCAGCAGCCGGGGGACTTTTGCCGCTAGGGATACGCAGTATTTT. The chain couples TRBV28 to TRBJ2-3, with D perhaps matching TRBD2 (6 bases). V dropped 6 bases and J dropped 6 bases, with 22 bases sitting between them. Germline lookup yields CDR1 MDHEN and CDR2 SYDVKM. The CDR3 contains 16 residues.

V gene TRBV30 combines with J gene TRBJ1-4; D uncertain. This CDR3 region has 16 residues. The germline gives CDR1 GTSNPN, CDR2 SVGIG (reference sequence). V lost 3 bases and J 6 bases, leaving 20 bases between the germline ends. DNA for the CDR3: TGTGCCTGGAGAGTGGGAGCCAATTCAGTTGATGAAAAACTGTTTTTT. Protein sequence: CAWRVGANSVDEKLFF.